One and the same sample provided the 10 T cell receptor beta chains below, sequenced in a study of identical twins' blood T cells. TCRdb reprocessed the 5' RACE reads via MiXCR and lists one record per CDR3 protein. The profile shows around 380,000 distinct CDR3 sequences, roughly 30% of them singletons. The material sequenced was PBMCs. The receptors derive from a woman aged 18 to 49 in good health.

This clonotype was observed a few times. The V gene is TRBV5-1, the J gene TRBJ1-4; unclear D gene. Germline V lookup: CDR1 SGHRS, CDR2 YFSETQ. The CDR3 is 14 amino acids. V lost 4 bases, J lost 0 bases, and 7 bases lay in between. The CDR3: CASSLESTNEKLFF. The CDR3 region has the DNA TGCGCCAGCAGCCTAGAATCAACTAATGAAAAACTGTTTTTT.

This clonotype appeared a few times. The chain recombines TRBV6-6 with TRBJ1-5; D is undetermined. Germline V lookup: CDR1 MNHNY, CDR2 SVGAGI (reference sequence). The CDR3 consists of 15 residues. V was clipped by 5 bases and J by 4 bases, with 15 bases between them. The CDR3 DNA reads TGTGCCAGCAGTGTTCGCCAGGCCAATAATCAGCCCCAGCATTTT. It is translated as CASSVRQANNQPQHF.

The chain links TRBV5-1 to TRBJ1-1, with 7 bases that match TRBD1. From germline, CDR1 is SGHRS and CDR2 YFSETQ. J was trimmed by 5 bases and V by 4 bases; bases with no gene match: 8. CDR3 length: 14 amino acids. The chain's CDR3 is CASSGGDRATEAFF. The DNA of the CDR3 is TGCGCCAGCAGCGGAGGAGACAGGGCGACTGAAGCTTTCTTT.

In this sample, this clonotype turned up a few times. The chain's CDR3 is CASVSQPLVGVNEQFF. The CDR3 nucleotides read TGTGCCAGCGTGAGCCAGCCCCTAGTTGGGGTCAATGAGCAGTTCTTC. The chain recombines TRBV11-2 with TRBJ2-1; D ambiguous. The length of the CDR3 is 16 residues. Germline CDR1 and CDR2: SGHAT and FQNNGV. V was clipped by 8 bases and J by 6 bases, with 23 bases between them.

About this clonotype: A much larger clone lies one base from this, so it may be a read error. The V gene is TRBV29-1, the J gene TRBJ1-2, with unresolved D. V was cut by 3 bases and J by 9 bases, with 14 bases left in between. Germline CDR1 SQVTM, CDR2 ANQGSEA. This CDR3 has 12 amino acids. CDR3 nucleotide sequence: TGCAGCGTTGAGATAGACGAGGCGCGCTACACCTTC. Amino acids: CSVEIDEARYTF.

In DNA, the CDR3 is TGCAGTGCTACCTTCGGGGGATATAGCAATCAGCCCCAGCATTTT. This translates into CSATFGGYSNQPQHF. The rearrangement uses TRBV20-1 and TRBJ1-5, with a weak D call TRBD1 (5 bases). The V gene's germline CDR1 is DFQATT and CDR2 SNEGSKA (reference sequence). This CDR3 is 15 amino acids long. Trimming took 4 bases from V and 0 from J, leaving 13 bases between them.

This clonotype was observed a handful of times. Relative to the germline gene, one junction end is altered; a read error may explain this. This chain joins TRBV20-1 and TRBJ1-1, with a tentative D call TRBD1 (5 bases). This CDR3 is built from 11 residues. Germline assignment: CDR1 DFQATT and CDR2 SNEGSKA (reference sequence). The DNA of the CDR3 is TGTGGGGCGGGGGGAAGCACTGAAGCTTTCTTT. Its protein product is CGAGGSTEAFF.

This clonotype was picked up one time. V is TRBV11-2 and J is TRBJ2-7; 7 bases line up with TRBD2. This CDR3 region has 16 residues. Germline lookup yields CDR1 SGHAT and CDR2 FQNNGV. The V gene end was trimmed by 2 bases and the J gene end by 4 bases; junction bases not matched to a gene: 11. CDR3 nucleotides: TGTGCCAGCAGCTTATTACCTGGAGCGGGGTCTTACGAGCAGTACTTC. It encodes CASSLLPGAGSYEQYF.

This clonotype appeared a few times. The chain employs TRBV20-1 and TRBJ2-1; 14 nucleotides match TRBD2. CDR1 is DFQATT, CDR2 SNEGSKA, per germline (reference sequence). V shed 3 bases, J shed 5 bases, and the junction held 3 bases outside the gene matches. The CDR3 runs to 15 residues. Written as DNA, the CDR3 is TGCAGTGCTAGCAGGACTAGCGGGAGGCACAATGAGCAGTTCTTC. This sequence encodes CSASRTSGRHNEQFF.

The chain carries TRBV24-1 and TRBJ2-1; D might be TRBD2 (5 bases). This CDR3 region has 16 residues. Germline-derived CDR1 and CDR2 are KGHDR and SFDVKD. V was pared by 4 bases and J by 2 bases, with 14 bases between. CDR3 amino acids: CATSDSLALAYNEQFF. In DNA form, the CDR3 reads TGTGCCACCAGTGACTCCTTAGCGCTAGCCTACAATGAGCAGTTCTTC.